The T cell receptor beta chain described here comes from a study of control samples from healthy donors and cancer patients. Between the trimmed V and J ends, which lost 3 bases and 1 base, there was a span of 8 bases. This CDR3 region has 14 residues. Germline loops: CDR1 WNHNN, CDR2 SYGVQD (reference sequence). Only in-frame clones appear in the TCRdb table, and some are missing; sequencing was by immunoSEQ multiplex PCR. The repertoire holds approximately 150,000 clones, with about nine tenths as singletons. The V and J genes are TRBV10-1 and TRBJ2-3, with a possible D match to TRBD2 (6 bases). The sequence was collected from a man under 40 in good health. Input material: blood. The CDR3 bases are TGCGCCAGCAGTGAACTAGCCCGCACAGATACGCAGTATTTT. Protein sequence: CASSELARTDTQYF.